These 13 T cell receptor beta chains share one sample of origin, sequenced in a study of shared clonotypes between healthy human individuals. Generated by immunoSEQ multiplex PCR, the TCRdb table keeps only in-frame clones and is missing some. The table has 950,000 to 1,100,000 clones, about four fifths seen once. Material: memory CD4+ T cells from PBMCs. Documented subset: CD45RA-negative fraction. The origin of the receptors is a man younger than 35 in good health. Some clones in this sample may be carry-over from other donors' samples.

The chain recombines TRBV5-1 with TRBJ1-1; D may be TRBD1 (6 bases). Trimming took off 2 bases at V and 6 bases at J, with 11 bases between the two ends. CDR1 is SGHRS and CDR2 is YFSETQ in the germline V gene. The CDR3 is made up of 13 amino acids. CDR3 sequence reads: CASSFTGSSEAFF. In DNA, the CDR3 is TGCGCCAGCAGCTTTACAGGGAGCTCTGAAGCTTTCTTT.

CDR3 in DNA: TGTGCCAGCAGCTTAGACGGGCCACAAAATGAGCAGTTCTTC. Its protein product is CASSLDGPQNEQFF. The chain links TRBV7-2 to TRBJ2-1; D remains ambiguous. Germline lookup yields CDR1 SGHTA and CDR2 FQGNSA. The V gene lost 1 base and the J gene lost 7 bases, with 11 bases spanning the gap. The CDR3 runs 14 residues.

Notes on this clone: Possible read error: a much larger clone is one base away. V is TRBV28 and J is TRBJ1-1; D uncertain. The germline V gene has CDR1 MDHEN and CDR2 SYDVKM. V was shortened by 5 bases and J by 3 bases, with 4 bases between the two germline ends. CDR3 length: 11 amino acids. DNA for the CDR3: TGTGCCAGCAGTATCGACACTGAAGCTTTCTTT. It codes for CASSIDTEAFF.

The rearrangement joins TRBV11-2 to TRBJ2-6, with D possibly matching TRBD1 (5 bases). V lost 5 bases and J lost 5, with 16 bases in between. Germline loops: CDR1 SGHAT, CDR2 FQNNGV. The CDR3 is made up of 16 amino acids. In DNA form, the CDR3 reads TGTGCCAGCAGCCAGGGTCAGAGACTTAGGGCCAACGTCCTGACTTTC. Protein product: CASSQGQRLRANVLTF.

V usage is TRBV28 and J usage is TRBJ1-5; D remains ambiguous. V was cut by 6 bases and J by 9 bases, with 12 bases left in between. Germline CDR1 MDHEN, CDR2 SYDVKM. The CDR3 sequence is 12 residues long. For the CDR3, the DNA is TGTGCCAGCAGCCGCTGGGCGGGGCCCCAGCATTTT. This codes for CASSRWAGPQHF.

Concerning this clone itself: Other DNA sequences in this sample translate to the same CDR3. CDR3 residues: CASSAQGGDGYTF. The CDR3 DNA is TGTGCCAGCAGTGCCCAGGGAGGGGATGGCTACACCTTC. V usage is TRBV6-1 and J usage is TRBJ1-2, with D tentatively TRBD1 (5 bases). Germline V lookup: CDR1 MNHNS, CDR2 SASEGT. This CDR3 comprises 13 residues. V lost 4 bases, J lost 6 bases, and 12 bases lay in between.

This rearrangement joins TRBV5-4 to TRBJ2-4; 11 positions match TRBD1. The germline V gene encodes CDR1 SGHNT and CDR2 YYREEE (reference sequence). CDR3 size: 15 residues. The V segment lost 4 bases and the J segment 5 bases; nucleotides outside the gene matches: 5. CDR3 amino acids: CASSPVDRGQNIQYF. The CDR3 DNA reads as TGTGCCAGCAGCCCGGTGGACAGGGGGCAAAACATTCAGTACTTC. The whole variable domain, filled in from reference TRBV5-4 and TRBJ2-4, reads ETGVTQSPTHLIKTRGQQVTLRCSSQSGHNTVSWYQQALGQGPQFIFQYYREEENGRGNFPPRFSGLQFPNYSSELNVNALELDDSALYLCASSPVDRGQNIQYFGAGTRLSVL.

The CDR3 region is CASSQDRTGARTDTQYF. The CDR3, as DNA: TGCGCCAGCAGCCAAGACAGGACAGGGGCTCGCACAGATACGCAGTATTTT. The chain is built from TRBV4-1 and TRBJ2-3; 9 bases match TRBD1. V shed 0 bases and J 1 base; nucleotides not matched to a gene: 5. This CDR3 region has 17 residues. CDR1 MGHRA and CDR2 YSYEKL come from the germline V gene.

DNA of the CDR3: TGTGCCAGCAGCCCGGGACAGGGGCAAGAGACCCAGTACTTC. Translation gives CASSPGQGQETQYF. The chain has TRBV6-1 and TRBJ2-5, with 10 bases matching TRBD1. The CDR3 is 14 residues long. The V and J ends lost 6 bases and 2 bases, in that order; junction bases with no gene match: 3. Germline CDR1 is MNHNS and CDR2 is SASEGT.

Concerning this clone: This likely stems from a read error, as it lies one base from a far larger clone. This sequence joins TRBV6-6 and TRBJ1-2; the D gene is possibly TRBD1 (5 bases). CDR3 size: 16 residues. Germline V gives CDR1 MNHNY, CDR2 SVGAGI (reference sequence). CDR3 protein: CANSYPTPGGDYGYTF. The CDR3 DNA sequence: TGTGCCAACAGTTACCCCACCCCCGGGGGAGACTATGGCTACACCTTC.

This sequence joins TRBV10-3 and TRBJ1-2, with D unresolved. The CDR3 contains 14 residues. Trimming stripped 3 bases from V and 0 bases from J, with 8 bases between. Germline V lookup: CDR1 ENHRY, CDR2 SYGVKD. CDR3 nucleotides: TGTGCCATCAGTGAATTTCTATCTAACTATGGCTACACCTTC. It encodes CAISEFLSNYGYTF.

The CDR3 loop is CASTPTANTEAFF. The CDR3 coding sequence is TGTGCCAGCACCCCAACAGCGAACACTGAAGCTTTCTTT. The rearrangement uses TRBV6-5 and TRBJ1-1, with D unclear. The CDR3 has 13 amino acids. V dropped 7 bases and J dropped 1 base, with 10 bases sitting between them. Germline CDR1 and CDR2: MNHEY and SVGAGI.

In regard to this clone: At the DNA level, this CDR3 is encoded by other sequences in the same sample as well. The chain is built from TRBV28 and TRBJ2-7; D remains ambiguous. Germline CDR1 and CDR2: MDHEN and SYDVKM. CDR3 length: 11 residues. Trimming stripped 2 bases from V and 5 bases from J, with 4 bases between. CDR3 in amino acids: CASSLVDEQYF. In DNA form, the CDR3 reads TGTGCCAGCAGTTTAGTGGACGAGCAGTACTTC.